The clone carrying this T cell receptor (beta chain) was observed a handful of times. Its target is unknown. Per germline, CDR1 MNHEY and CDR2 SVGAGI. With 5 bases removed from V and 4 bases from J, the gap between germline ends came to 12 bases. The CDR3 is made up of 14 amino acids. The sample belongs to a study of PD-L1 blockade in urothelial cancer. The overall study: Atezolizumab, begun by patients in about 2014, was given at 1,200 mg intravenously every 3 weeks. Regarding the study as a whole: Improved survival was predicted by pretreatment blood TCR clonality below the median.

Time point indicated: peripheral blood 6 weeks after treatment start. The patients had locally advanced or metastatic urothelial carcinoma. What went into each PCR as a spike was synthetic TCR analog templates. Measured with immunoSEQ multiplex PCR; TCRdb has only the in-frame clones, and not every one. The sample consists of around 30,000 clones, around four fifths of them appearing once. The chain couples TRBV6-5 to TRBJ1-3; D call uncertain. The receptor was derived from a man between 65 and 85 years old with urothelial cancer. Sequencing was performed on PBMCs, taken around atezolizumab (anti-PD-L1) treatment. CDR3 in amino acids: CASSMVAEGNTIYF. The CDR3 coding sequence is TGTGCCAGCAGTATGGTAGCAGAGGGAAACACCATATATTTT.